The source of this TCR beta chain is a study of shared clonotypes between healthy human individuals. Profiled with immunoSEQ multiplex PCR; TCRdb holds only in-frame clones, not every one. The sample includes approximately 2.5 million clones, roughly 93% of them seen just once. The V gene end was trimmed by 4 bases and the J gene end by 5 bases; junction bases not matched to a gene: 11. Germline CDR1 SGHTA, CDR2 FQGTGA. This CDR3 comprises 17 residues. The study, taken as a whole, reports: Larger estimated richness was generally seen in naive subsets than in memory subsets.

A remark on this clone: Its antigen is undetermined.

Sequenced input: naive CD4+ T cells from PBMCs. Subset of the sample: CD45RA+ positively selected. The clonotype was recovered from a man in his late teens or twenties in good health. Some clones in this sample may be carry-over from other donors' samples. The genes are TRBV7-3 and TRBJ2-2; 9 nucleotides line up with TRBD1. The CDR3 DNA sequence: TGTGCCAGCAGCTCGCCTCCGGGACAGGGTGAAACCGGGGAGCTGTTTTTT. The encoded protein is CASSSPPGQGETGELFF.